This T cell receptor beta chain was retrieved from a study of breast tumors, draining lymph nodes, adjacent tissues. TCRdb used MiXCR to reprocess the multiplex PCR reads, holding one entry per CDR3 protein. The sample lists 66,000 or so distinct CDR3 sequences, approximately 40% occurring once. Germline V gives CDR1 SQVTM, CDR2 ANQGSEA. The CDR3 covers 14 residues. The J segment lost 6 bases and the V segment lost 7 bases, leaving 14 bases of the junction unmatched. This clonotype was seen only once. The chain uses TRBV29-1 and TRBJ1-2; 7 nucleotides match TRBD1. Material for sequencing was breast tumor tissue. The origin of this receptor is a female donor with breast cancer. Some clones in this sample may be carry-over from other donors' samples. The CDR3 protein is CSATGTEAGNGYTF. The CDR3 bases are TGCAGCGCAACCGGGACAGAGGCCGGGAATGGCTACACCTTC.